A selection of T cell receptor beta chains follows, all from one sample in a study of regulatory T cells in long-lasting Graves disease. TCRdb redid the calling of the multiplex PCR reads with MiXCR, one entry per CDR3 protein. The sample records about 420,000 distinct CDR3 sequences, 23% being singletons. The material sequenced was peripheral blood mononuclear cells (PBMCs), taken when the disease was refractory, from a patient treated with antithyroid drugs. The source of these receptors is a female donor with Graves disease. The CDR3 runs from the conserved cysteine through the conserved F or W. The D gene is left open where the match is weak. Size values are once, few and many counts, or a class for expanded clones, and some rows have none.

d_call	v_call	clone_size	j_call	cdr3_nt	cdr3_aa
TRBD2	TRBV5-1	few	TRBJ2-7	TGCGCCAGCAGCGCTGCTAGCGGAGGTTACGAGCAGTACTTC	CASSAASGGYEQYF
TRBD1	TRBV12-3/TRBV12-4	many	TRBJ2-5	TGTGCCAGCAGGACCGGGCCGGGACAGCAAGAGACCCAGTACTTC	CASRTGPGQQETQYF
.	TRBV5-1	.	TRBJ1-6	TGCGCCAGCAGCTTGGAAGGGGAATCACCCCTCCACTTT	CASSLEGESPLHF
TRBD2	TRBV12-3/TRBV12-4	many	TRBJ2-7	TGTGCCAGCAGACTGACTAGCGGGTCCCTCGAGCAGTACTTC	CASRLTSGSLEQYF
.	TRBV7-2	many	TRBJ2-7	TGTGCCAGCAGCCTCGCATTGGGCGAGCAGTACTTC	CASSLALGEQYF
TRBD2	TRBV28	many	TRBJ2-1	TGTGCCAGCAGTTTCTCTAGCGGGAGGAAGTTTGCCAATGAGCAGTTCTTC	CASSFSSGRKFANEQFF
.	TRBV2	many	TRBJ1-1	TGTGCCAGCAGGGACGCCGGTGGGGCTTTCTTT	CASRDAGGAFF
.	TRBV7-2	few	TRBJ1-3	TGTGCCAGCAGCTTCCAACAGGGACCTAGCTCTGGAAACACCATATATTTT	CASSFQQGPSSGNTIYF
.	TRBV29-1	many	TRBJ2-5	TGCAGCGGCAGGGTGGGGGAGACCCAGTACTTC	CSGRVGETQYF
.	TRBV7-9	.	TRBJ1-1	TGTGCCAGCAGCTTAGGCGGGGGCGTGTTCGCGGACACTGAAGCTTTCTTT	CASSLGGGVFADTEAFF
.	TRBV19	few	TRBJ2-2	TGTGCCAGTAGTATTGGGTACAGGTCACCTTTGGACACCGGGGAGCTGTTTTTT	CASSIGYRSPLDTGELFF
TRBD1	TRBV28	many	TRBJ2-7	TGTGCCAGCAGTTTGTTTGGGACAGCCTACGAGCAGTACTTC	CASSLFGTAYEQYF
TRBD1	TRBV11-2	.	TRBJ2-5	TGTGCCAGCAGCCTCTTCCGGGACAGGGGAGAGACCCAGTACTTC	CASSLFRDRGETQYF
TRBD2	TRBV12-3/TRBV12-4	few	TRBJ2-1	TGTGCCAGCAGTTTTCAACCAGCGGGAGACGGTGAGCAGTTCTTC	CASSFQPAGDGEQFF
.	TRBV7-9	many	TRBJ1-1	TGTGCCAGCAGCCCCTCGACAATGAACACTGAAGCTTTCTTT	CASSPSTMNTEAFF
.	TRBV19	.	TRBJ1-1	TGTGCCAGTAGTATACGCTACTACGGGGGCAGATATGAAGCTTTCTTT	CASSIRYYGGRYEAFF
.	TRBV10-3	many	TRBJ1-1	TGTGCCATCGGTACAGGCCCTAACACTGAAGCTTTCTTT	CAIGTGPNTEAFF
TRBD1	TRBV28	many	TRBJ1-2	TGTGCCAGCAGTCCGGACAGGCCCTACTATGGCTACACCTTC	CASSPDRPYYGYTF
.	TRBV28	few	TRBJ2-7	TGTGCCAGCAGAACTACTGTACGGAGGGAGCAGTACTTC	CASRTTVRREQYF
.	TRBV6-1	many	TRBJ1-1	TGTGCCAGCAGTGACCCCGGACGGTTTAGGTTGAACACTGAAGCTTTCTTT	CASSDPGRFRLNTEAFF
.	TRBV11-2	many	TRBJ2-5	TGTGCCAGCAGCTTAGTGGGGCGTACCGAGGAGACCCAGTACTTC	CASSLVGRTEETQYF
.	TRBV27	many	TRBJ1-2	TGTGCCAGCAGTACTCGGGGGTCCTATGGCTACACCTTC	CASSTRGSYGYTF
TRBD2	TRBV29-1	few	TRBJ2-5	TGCAGCGTTGAGAGGACCGGGACTAGCAGGCAGACCCAGTACTTC	CSVERTGTSRQTQYF
.	TRBV27	few	TRBJ2-7	TGTGCCACCCGACCCGTAGCTAGCCTATCCTACGAGCAGTACTTC	CATRPVASLSYEQYF
.	TRBV14	.	TRBJ2-5	TGTGCCAGCAGTCGGTACCAAGAGACCCAGTACTTC	CASSRYQETQYF
.	TRBV2	many	TRBJ2-7	TGTGCCAGCAGTAGGTCACCGACATCCTACGAGCAGTACTTC	CASSRSPTSYEQYF
.	TRBV28	.	TRBJ1-2	TGTGCCAGCAGTTCGGGGCCCAACTATGGCTACACCTTC	CASSSGPNYGYTF
.	TRBV20-1	many	TRBJ1-1	TGCAGTGCTAGACAAGGGTTCTCTGAAGCTTTCTTT	CSARQGFSEAFF
.	TRBV6-1	many	TRBJ1-6	TGTGCCAGCAGTGAGAGCCATGCCCAAGGAGCTAAATATAATTCACCCCTCCACTTT	CASSESHAQGAKYNSPLHF
TRBD1	TRBV6-2/TRBV6-3	many	TRBJ2-5	TGTGCCAGCAGTTTAACAGGGGGACAGACCCAGTACTTC	CASSLTGGQTQYF
TRBD1	TRBV19	once	TRBJ2-2	TGTGCCAGTAGTCCTCTGGACAGGGTGGGAACCGGGGAGCTGTTTTTT	CASSPLDRVGTGELFF